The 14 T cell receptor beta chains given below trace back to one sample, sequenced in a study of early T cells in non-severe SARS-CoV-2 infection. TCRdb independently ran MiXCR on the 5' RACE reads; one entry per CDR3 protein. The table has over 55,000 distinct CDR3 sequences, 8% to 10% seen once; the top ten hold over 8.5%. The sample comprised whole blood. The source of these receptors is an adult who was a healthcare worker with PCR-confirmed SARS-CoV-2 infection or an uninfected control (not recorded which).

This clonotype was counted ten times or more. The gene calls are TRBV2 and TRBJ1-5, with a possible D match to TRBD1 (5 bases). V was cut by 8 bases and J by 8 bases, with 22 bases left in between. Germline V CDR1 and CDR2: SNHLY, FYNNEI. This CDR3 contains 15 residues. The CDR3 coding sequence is TGTGCCAGCTCCAAGCTCGCAGGGATCGGAGAGCCCCAGCATTTT. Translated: CASSKLAGIGEPQHF.

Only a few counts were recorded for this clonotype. CDR3 in DNA: TGTGCCAGCAGCCACCCTAGCGCGCAGTATTTT. Amino acid sequence: CASSHPSAQYF. The chain combines TRBV6-2 or TRBV6-3 with TRBJ2-3, with D tentatively TRBD2 (6 bases). Trimming removed 6 bases from V and 10 bases from J, with 11 bases in between. The CDR3 covers 11 residues. Germline V gene data show CDR1 as MNHEY and CDR2 as SVGEGT.

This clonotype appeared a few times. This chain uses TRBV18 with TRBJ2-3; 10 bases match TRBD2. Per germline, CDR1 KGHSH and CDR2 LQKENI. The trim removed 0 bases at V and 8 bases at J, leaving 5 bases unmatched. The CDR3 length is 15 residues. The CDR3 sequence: CASSPPSGRDGTQYF. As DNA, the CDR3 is TGTGCCAGCTCACCACCGAGCGGGAGGGATGGTACGCAGTATTTT.

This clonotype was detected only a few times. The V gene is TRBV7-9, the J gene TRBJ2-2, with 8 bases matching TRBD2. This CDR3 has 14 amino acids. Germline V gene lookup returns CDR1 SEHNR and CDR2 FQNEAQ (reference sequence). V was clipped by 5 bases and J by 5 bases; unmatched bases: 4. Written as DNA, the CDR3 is TGTGCCAGCAGCCCGGGACTAGTTACCGGGGAGCTGTTTTTT. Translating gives CASSPGLVTGELFF.

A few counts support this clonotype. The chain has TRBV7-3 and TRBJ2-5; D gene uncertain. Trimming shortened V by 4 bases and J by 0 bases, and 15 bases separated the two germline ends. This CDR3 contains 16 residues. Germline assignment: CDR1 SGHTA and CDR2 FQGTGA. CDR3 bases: TGTGCCAGCAGCTCCAACGGACGGACGTACCAAGAGACCCAGTACTTC. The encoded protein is CASSSNGRTYQETQYF.

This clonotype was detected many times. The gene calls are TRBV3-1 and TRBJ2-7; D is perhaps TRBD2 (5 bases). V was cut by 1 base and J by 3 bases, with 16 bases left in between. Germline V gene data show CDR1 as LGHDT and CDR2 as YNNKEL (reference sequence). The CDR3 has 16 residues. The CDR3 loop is CASSQGPGGHLYEQYF. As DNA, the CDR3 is TGTGCCAGCAGCCAAGGTCCAGGCGGGCACCTCTACGAGCAGTACTTC.

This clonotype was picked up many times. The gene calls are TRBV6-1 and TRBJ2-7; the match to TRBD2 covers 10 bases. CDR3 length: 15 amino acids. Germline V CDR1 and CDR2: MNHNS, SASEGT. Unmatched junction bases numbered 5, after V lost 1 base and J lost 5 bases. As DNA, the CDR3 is TGTGCCAGCAGTGAAGGATCTAGCGGGAGCGACGAGCAGTACTTC. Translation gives CASSEGSSGSDEQYF.

DNA for the CDR3: TGTGCCAGCAGCGCGGCCGTGGGGAGAGGAGGCTCACCCCTCCACTTT. Translating it yields CASSAAVGRGGSPLHF. The chain carries TRBV9 and TRBJ1-6; D gene uncertain. Germline V lookup: CDR1 SGDLS, CDR2 YYNGEE. With 3 bases removed from V and 10 bases from J, the gap between germline ends came to 20 bases. The CDR3 extends over 16 amino acids.

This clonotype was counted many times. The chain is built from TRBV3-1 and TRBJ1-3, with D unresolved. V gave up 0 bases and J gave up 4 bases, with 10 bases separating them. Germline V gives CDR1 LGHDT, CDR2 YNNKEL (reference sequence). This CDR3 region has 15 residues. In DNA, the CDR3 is TGTGCCAGCAGCCAAGAACCTGGCTCGGGAAACACCATATATTTT. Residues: CASSQEPGSGNTIYF.

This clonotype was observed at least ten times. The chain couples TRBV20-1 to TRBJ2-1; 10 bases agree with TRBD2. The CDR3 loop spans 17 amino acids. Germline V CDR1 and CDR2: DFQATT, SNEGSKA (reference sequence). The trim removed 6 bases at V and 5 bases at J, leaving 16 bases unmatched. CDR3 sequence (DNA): TGCAGTGCCCCGCCCCGTTTGCTAGCGGGGGACAACAATGAGCAGTTCTTC. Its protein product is CSAPPRLLAGDNNEQFF.

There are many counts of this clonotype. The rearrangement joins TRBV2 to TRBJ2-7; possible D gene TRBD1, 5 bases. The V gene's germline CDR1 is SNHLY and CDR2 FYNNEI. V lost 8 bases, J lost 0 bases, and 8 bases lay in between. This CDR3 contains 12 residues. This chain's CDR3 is CASGASSYEQYF. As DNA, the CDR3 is TGTGCCAGCGGGGCGAGCTCCTACGAGCAGTACTTC. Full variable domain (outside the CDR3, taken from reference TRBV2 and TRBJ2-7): EPEVTQTPSHQVTQMGQEVILRCVPISNHLYFYWYRQILGQKVEFLVSFYNNEISEKSEIFDDQFSVERPDGSNFTLKIRSTKLEDSAMYFCASGASSYEQYFGPGTRLTVT.

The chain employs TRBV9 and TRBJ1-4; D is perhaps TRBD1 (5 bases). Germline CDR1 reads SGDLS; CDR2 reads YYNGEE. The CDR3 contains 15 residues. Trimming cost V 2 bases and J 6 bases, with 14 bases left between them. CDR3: CASSVSGGIDEKLFF. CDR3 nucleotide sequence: TGTGCCAGCAGCGTCAGCGGGGGGATTGATGAAAAACTGTTTTTT. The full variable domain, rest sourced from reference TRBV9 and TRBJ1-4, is DSGVTQTPKHLITATGQRVTLRCSPRSGDLSVYWYQQSLDQGLQFLIQYYNGEERAKGNILERFSAQQFPDLHSELNLSSLELGDSALYFCASSVSGGIDEKLFFGSGTQLSVL.

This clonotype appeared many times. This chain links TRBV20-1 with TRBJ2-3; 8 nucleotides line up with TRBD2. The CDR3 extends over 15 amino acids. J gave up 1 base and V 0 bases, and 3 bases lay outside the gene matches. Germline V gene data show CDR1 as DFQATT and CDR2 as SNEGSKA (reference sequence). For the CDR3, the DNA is TGCAGTGCTAGAGATCTGCGGGAGGGCACAGATACGCAGTATTTT. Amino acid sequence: CSARDLREGTDTQYF.

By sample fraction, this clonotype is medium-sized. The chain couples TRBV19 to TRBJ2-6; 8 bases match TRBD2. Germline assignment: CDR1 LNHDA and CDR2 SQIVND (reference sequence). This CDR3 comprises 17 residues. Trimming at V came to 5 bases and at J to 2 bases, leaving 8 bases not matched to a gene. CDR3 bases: TGTGCCAGTAGTGTAATGCGGACTAGCCCTGGGGCCAACGTCCTGACTTTC. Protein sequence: CASSVMRTSPGANVLTF. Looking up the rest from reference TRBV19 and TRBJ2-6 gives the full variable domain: DGGITQSPKYLFRKEGQNVTLSCEQNLNHDAMYWYRQDPGQGLRLIYYSQIVNDFQKGDIAEGYSVSREKKESFPLTVTSAQKNPTAFYLCASSVMRTSPGANVLTFGAGSRLTVL.